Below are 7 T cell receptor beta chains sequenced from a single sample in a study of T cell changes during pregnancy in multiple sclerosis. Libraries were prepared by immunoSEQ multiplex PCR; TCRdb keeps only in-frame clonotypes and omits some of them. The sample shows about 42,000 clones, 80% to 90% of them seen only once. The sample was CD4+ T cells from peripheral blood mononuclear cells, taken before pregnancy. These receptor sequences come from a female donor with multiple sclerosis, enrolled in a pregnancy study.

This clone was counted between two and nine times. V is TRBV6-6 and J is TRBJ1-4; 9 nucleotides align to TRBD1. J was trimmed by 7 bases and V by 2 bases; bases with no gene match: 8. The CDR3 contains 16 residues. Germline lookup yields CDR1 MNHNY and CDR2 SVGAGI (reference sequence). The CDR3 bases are TGTGCCAGCAGTTACCCGCCCGGGACAGGGTCTGAAAAACTGTTTTTT. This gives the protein CASSYPPGTGSEKLFF.

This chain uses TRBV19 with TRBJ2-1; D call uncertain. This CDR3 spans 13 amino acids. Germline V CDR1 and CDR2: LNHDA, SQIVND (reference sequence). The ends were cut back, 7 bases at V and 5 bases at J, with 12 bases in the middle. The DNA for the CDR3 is TGTGCCAGTAATCAGGCCGAAAACAATGAGCAGTTCTTC. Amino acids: CASNQAENNEQFF.

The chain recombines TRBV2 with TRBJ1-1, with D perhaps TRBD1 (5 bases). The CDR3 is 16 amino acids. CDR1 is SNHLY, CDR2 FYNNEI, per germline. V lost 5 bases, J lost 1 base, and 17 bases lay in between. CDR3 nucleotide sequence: TGTGCCAGCAGTTTTATCCTTTTGGGGCCGAACACTGAAGCTTTCTTT. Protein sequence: CASSFILLGPNTEAFF. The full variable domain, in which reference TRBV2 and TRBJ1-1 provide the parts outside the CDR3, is EPEVTQTPSHQVTQMGQEVILRCVPISNHLYFYWYRQILGQKVEFLVSFYNNEISEKSEIFDDQFSVERPDGSNFTLKIRSTKLEDSAMYFCASSFILLGPNTEAFFGQGTRLTVV.

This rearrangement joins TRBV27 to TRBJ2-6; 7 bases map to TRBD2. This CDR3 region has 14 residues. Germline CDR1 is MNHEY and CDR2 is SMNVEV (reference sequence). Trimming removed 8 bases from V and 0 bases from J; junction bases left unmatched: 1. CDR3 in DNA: TGTGCCAGCTGGGGGGGCTCTGGGGCCAACGTCCTGACTTTC. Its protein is CASWGGSGANVLTF.

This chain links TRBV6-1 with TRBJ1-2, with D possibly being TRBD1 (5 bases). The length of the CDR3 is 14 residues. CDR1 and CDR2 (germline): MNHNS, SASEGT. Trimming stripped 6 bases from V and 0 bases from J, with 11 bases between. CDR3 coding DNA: TGTGCCAGCAGGGGGCAGCTTCCTAACTATGGCTACACCTTC. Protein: CASRGQLPNYGYTF.

DNA for the CDR3: TGTGCCAGCAGCTTAAATGGGGGGAACTATGGCTACACCTTC. It translates to CASSLNGGNYGYTF. V usage is TRBV7-3 and J usage is TRBJ1-2; maybe TRBD1 (5 bases). Germline CDR1 SGHTA, CDR2 FQGTGA. The CDR3 totals 14 residues. The V end lost 1 base, the J end lost 2 bases, and 8 bases lay between the germline ends.

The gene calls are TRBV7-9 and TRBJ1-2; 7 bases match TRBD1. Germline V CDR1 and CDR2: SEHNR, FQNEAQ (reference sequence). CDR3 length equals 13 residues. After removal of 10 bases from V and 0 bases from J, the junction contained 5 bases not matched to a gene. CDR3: CATGDRTNYGYTF. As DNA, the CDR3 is TGTGCCACGGGGGACAGAACTAACTATGGCTACACCTTC.